The source of this T cell receptor (beta chain) is a study of blood T cell repertoires in COVID-19. Germline values: CDR1 LNHDA, CDR2 SQIVND (reference sequence). This CDR3 has 19 amino acids. The V gene end was trimmed by 5 bases and the J gene end by 0 bases; junction bases not matched to a gene: 16. The table came from immunoSEQ multiplex PCR; TCRdb's copy has only in-frame clones and leaves some out. The data hold about 82,000 clones, with around 81% observed a single time. The sequence came from a man aged 80 or over with active or convalescent COVID-19. Sequencing was carried out using peripheral blood. This chain links TRBV19 with TRBJ1-5; 7 nucleotides line up with TRBD1. The CDR3 nucleotides are TGTGCCAGTAGTGAACCCTTTCTGGGACAGACCTATAGCAATCAGCCCCAGCATTTT. The encoded protein is CASSEPFLGQTYSNQPQHF.